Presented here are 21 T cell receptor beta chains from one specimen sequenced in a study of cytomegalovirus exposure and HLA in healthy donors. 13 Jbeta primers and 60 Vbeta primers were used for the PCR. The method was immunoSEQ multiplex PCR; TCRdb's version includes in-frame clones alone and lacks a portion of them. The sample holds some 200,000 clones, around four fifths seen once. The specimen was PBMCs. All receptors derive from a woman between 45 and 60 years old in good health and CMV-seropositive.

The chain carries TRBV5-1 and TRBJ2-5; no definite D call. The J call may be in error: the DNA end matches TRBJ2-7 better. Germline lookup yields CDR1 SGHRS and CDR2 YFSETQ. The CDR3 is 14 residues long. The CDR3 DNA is TGCGCCAGCAGATCATTCTTAGCTTCCTACGAGCAGTACTTC. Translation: CASRSFLASYEQYF.

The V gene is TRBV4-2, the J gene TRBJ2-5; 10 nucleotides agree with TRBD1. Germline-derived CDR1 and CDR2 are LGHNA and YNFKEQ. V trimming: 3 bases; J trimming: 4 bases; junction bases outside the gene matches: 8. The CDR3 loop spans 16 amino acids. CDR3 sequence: CASSQDSGDRGETQYF. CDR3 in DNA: TGTGCCAGCAGCCAGGACTCGGGGGACAGGGGAGAGACCCAGTACTTC.

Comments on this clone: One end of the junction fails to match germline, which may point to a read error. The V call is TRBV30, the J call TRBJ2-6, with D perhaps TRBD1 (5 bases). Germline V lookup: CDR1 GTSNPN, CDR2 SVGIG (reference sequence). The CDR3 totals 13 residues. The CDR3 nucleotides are TGTGCCTGGGGAGTCTCTGGGGCCAACGGCCTGACTTTC. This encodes CAWGVSGANGLTF.

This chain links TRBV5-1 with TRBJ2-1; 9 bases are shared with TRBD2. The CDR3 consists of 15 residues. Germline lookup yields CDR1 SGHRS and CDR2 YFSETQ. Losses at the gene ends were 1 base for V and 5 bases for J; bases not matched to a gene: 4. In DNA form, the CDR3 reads TGCGCCAGCAGCTTGTACCAGCGGGGGGACAATGAGCAGTTCTTC. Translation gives CASSLYQRGDNEQFF.

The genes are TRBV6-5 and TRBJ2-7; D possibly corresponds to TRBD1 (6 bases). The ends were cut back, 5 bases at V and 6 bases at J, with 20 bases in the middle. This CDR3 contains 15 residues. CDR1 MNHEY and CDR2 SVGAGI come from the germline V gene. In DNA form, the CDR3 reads TGTGCCAGCAGTCCTCCGGGACATAGATTCGGCGAGCAGTACTTC. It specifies CASSPPGHRFGEQYF.

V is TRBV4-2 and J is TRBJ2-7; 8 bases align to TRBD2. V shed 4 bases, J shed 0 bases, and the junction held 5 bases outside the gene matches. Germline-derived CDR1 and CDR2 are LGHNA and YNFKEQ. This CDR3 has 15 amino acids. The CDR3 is CASSPYGGASYEQYF. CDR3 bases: TGTGCCAGCAGCCCCTACGGGGGGGCCTCCTACGAGCAGTACTTC.

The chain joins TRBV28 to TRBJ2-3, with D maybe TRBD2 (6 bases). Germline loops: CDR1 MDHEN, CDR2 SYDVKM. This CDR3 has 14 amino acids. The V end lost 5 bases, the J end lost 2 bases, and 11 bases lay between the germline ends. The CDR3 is CASSPGGITDTQYF. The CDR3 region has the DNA TGTGCCAGCAGTCCCGGGGGTATCACAGATACGCAGTATTTT.

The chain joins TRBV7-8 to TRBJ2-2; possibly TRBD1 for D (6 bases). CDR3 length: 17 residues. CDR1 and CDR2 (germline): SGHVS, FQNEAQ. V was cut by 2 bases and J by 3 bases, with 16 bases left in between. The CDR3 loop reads CASSLPNYTGYTGELFF. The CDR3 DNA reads TGTGCCAGCAGCTTACCCAATTATACAGGGTACACCGGGGAGCTGTTTTTT.

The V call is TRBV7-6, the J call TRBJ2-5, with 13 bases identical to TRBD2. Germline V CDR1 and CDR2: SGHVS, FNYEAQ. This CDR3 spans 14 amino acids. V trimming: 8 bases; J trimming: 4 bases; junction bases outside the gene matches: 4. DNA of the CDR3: TGTGCCAGCGGGACTAGCGGGATCGGAGAGACCCAGTACTTC. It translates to CASGTSGIGETQYF. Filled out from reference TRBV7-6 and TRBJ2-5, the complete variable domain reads GAGVSQSPRYKVTKRGQDVALRCDPISGHVSLYWYRQALGQGPEFLTYFNYEAQQDKSGLPNDRFSAERPEGSISTLTIQRTEQRDSAMYRCASGTSGIGETQYFGPGTRLLVL.

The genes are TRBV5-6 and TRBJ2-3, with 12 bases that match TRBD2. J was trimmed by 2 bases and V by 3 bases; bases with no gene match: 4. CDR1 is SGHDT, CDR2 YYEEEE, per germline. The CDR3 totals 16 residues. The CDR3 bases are TGTGCCAGCAGCTACTGGACTAGCGGGACCACAGATACGCAGTATTTT. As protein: CASSYWTSGTTDTQYF.

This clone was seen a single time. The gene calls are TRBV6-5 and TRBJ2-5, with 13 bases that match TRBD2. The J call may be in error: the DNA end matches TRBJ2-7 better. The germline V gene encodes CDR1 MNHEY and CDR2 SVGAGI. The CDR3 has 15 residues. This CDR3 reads CASSQTSGRYYEQYF. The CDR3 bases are TGTGCCAGCAGCCAGACTAGCGGGAGGTACTACGAGCAGTACTTC.

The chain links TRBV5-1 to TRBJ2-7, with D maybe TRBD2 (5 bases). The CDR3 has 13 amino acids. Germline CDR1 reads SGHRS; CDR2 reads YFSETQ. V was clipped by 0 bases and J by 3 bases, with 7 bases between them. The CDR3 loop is CASSLVTSYEQYF. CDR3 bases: TGCGCCAGCAGCTTGGTAACTAGCTACGAGCAGTACTTC.

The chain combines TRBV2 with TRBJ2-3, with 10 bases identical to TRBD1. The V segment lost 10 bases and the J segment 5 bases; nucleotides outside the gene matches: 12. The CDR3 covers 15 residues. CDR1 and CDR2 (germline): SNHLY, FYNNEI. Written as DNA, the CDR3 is TGTGCCAAATCAACCGGGACAGGGGAGGGAGATACGCAGTATTTT. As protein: CAKSTGTGEGDTQYF.

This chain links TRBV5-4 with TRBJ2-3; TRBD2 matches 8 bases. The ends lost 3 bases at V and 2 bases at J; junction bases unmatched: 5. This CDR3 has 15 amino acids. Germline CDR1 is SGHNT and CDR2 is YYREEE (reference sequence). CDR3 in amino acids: CASSWGSGDTDTQYF. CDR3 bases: TGTGCCAGCAGCTGGGGTAGCGGGGACACAGATACGCAGTATTTT. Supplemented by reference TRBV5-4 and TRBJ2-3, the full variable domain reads ETGVTQSPTHLIKTRGQQVTLRCSSQSGHNTVSWYQQALGQGPQFIFQYYREEENGRGNFPPRFSGLQFPNYSSELNVNALELDDSALYLCASSWGSGDTDTQYFGPGTRLTVL.

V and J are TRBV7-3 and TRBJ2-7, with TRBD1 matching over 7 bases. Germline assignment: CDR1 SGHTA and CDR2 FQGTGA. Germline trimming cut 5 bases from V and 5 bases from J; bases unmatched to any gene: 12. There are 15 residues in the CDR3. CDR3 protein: CASSEQGTPSDEQYF. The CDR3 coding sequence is TGTGCCAGCAGCGAACAGGGGACCCCCTCTGACGAGCAGTACTTC.

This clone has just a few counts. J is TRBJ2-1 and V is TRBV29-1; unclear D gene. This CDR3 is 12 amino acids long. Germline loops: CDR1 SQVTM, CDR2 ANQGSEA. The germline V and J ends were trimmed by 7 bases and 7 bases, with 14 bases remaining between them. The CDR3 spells CSARTPGNEQFF. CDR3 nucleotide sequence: TGCAGCGCCAGAACTCCAGGTAATGAGCAGTTCTTC.

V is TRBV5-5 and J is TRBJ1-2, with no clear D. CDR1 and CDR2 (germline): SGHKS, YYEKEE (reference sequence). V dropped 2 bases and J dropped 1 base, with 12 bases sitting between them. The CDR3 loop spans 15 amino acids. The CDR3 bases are TGTGCCAGCAGCTTAGCATTAGTGCTTAACTATGGCTACACCTTC. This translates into CASSLALVLNYGYTF.

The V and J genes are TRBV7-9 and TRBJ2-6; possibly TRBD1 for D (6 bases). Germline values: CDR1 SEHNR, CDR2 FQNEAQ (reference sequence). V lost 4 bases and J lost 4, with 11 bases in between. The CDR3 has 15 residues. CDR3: CASSYQGYGANVLTF. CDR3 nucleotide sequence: TGTGCCAGCAGCTACCAGGGGTACGGGGCCAACGTCCTGACTTTC. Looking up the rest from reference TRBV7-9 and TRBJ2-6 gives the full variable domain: DTGVSQNPRHKITKRGQNVTFRCDPISEHNRLYWYRQTLGQGPEFLTYFQNEAQLEKSRLLSDRFSAERPKGSFSTLEIQRTEQGDSAMYLCASSYQGYGANVLTFGAGSRLTVL.

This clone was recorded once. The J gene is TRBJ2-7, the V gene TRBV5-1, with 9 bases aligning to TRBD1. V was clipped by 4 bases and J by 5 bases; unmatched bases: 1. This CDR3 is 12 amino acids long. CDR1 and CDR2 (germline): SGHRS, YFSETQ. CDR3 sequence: CASSRDRDEQYF. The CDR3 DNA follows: TGCGCCAGCAGCCGGGACAGGGACGAGCAGTACTTC. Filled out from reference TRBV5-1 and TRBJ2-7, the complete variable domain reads KAGVTQTPRYLIKTRGQQVTLSCSPISGHRSVSWYQQTPGQGLQFLFEYFSETQRNKGNFPGRFSGRQFSNSRSEMNVSTLELGDSALYLCASSRDRDEQYFGPGTRLTVT.

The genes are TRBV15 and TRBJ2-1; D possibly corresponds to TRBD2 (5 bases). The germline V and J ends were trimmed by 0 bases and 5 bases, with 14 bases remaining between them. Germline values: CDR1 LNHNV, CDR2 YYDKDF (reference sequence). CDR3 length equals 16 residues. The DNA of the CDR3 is TGTGCCACCAGCAGAGATAATGACTACTCAGACAATGAGCAGTTCTTC. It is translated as CATSRDNDYSDNEQFF.

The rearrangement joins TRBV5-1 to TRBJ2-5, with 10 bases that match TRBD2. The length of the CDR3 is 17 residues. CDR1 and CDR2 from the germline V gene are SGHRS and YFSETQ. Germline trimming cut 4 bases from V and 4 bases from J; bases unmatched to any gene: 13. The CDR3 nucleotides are TGCGCCAGCAGCACTCCTAGCGGGGGTTCTGTCGGAGAGACCCAGTACTTC. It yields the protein CASSTPSGGSVGETQYF. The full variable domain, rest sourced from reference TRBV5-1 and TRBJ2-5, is KAGVTQTPRYLIKTRGQQVTLSCSPISGHRSVSWYQQTPGQGLQFLFEYFSETQRNKGNFPGRFSGRQFSNSRSEMNVSTLELGDSALYLCASSTPSGGSVGETQYFGPGTRLLVL.